A single sample is the source of the 27 T cell receptor beta chains below, sequenced in a study of a mutant IDH1 vaccine in newly diagnosed glioma. Time point specified: week 35, safety follow-up. Vaccination comprised doses that each held 300 ug of mutant IDH1 20-mer peptide, plus topical imiquimod. TCRdb's table, derived via immunoSEQ multiplex PCR, lists solely in-frame clones and lacks some. This sample has some 47,000 clones; 81% occur once, and the top ten carry about 4.5%. Their target antigens are unknown. This specimen consisted of PBMCs, obtained from a glioma patient whose treatment included an IDH1 peptide vaccine. All receptors derive from a woman aged 40 to 49 with glioma. Some clones in this sample may be carry-over from other donors' samples.

The V and J genes are TRBV6-5 and TRBJ2-2, with a weak D call TRBD1 (5 bases). The germline gives CDR1 MNHEY, CDR2 SVGAGI. The CDR3 is made up of 13 amino acids. The germline V and J ends were trimmed by 5 bases and 7 bases, with 11 bases remaining between them. The CDR3 DNA sequence: TGTGCCAGCAGTAGGGGCCAGGGCGGGGAGCTGTTTTTT. Its protein is CASSRGQGGELFF.

The chain uses TRBV25-1 and TRBJ1-2, with 7 bases that match TRBD1. Trimming took 3 bases from V and 5 from J; bases not matched to a gene: 0. Germline loops: CDR1 MGHDK, CDR2 SYGVNS. This CDR3 has 12 residues. The CDR3 nucleotides are TGTGCCAGCAGTGACAGGGGGTATGGCTACACCTTC. Translating gives CASSDRGYGYTF.

The V gene is TRBV13, the J gene TRBJ2-5, with D possibly being TRBD2 (5 bases). The germline V gene has CDR1 PRHDT and CDR2 FYEKMQ (reference sequence). Trimming stripped 5 bases from V and 5 bases from J, with 15 bases between. This CDR3 is built from 14 residues. The CDR3 DNA is TGTGCCAGCAGCCCCATTTCGGGGTTGGAGACCCAGTACTTC. Encoded protein: CASSPISGLETQYF.

This clone has just one count. The chain joins TRBV14 to TRBJ2-7; D may be TRBD2 (5 bases). The V end lost 4 bases, the J end lost 3 bases, and 10 bases lay between the germline ends. CDR3 length equals 13 residues. Germline V gene sequence: CDR1 SGHDN, CDR2 FVKESK. The CDR3 coding sequence is TGTGCCAGCAGCCGCCCGCGGGTCTACGAGCAGTACTTC. This encodes CASSRPRVYEQYF.

J is TRBJ2-1 and V is TRBV29-1, with 10 bases fitting TRBD1. The CDR3 length is 15 residues. V trimming: 6 bases; J trimming: 7 bases; junction bases outside the gene matches: 12. Germline V CDR1 and CDR2: SQVTM, ANQGSEA. CDR3 amino acids: CSVTTGTGASNEQFF. CDR3 in DNA: TGCAGCGTAACGACCGGGACAGGGGCTTCTAATGAGCAGTTCTTC.

The chain is built from TRBV10-2 and TRBJ2-5, with 8 bases lining up with TRBD2. The trim removed 7 bases at V and 6 bases at J, leaving 16 bases unmatched. The length of the CDR3 is 16 residues. The germline V gene has CDR1 WSHSY and CDR2 SAAADI. DNA for the CDR3: TGCGCCAGCACCGACAATAGCGGGATCGCCTGGCAGACCCAGTACTTC. Translation gives CASTDNSGIAWQTQYF.

The V call is TRBV5-1, the J call TRBJ1-2; 7 positions match TRBD1. This CDR3 spans 13 amino acids. Germline V gene sequence: CDR1 SGHRS, CDR2 YFSETQ. The V segment lost 5 bases and the J segment 8 bases; nucleotides outside the gene matches: 9. As DNA, the CDR3 is TGCGCCAGCAGGGCAGGGGGACTGGACGGCTACACCTTC. Translation: CASRAGGLDGYTF.

This chain joins TRBV6-6 and TRBJ2-7, with no clear D. The CDR3 is made up of 13 amino acids. V was pared by 5 bases and J by 5 bases, with 13 bases between. The germline V gene encodes CDR1 MNHNY and CDR2 SVGAGI (reference sequence). The CDR3 DNA follows: TGTGCCAGCAGTACCCCACGAGGAAACGAGCAGTACTTC. Translated, it gives CASSTPRGNEQYF.

The chain employs TRBV9 and TRBJ1-1; no reliable D call. The CDR3 extends over 15 amino acids. Between the trimmed V and J ends, which lost 0 bases and 5 bases, there was a span of 14 bases. Germline-derived CDR1 and CDR2 are SGDLS and YYNGEE. CDR3 region: CASSVGGGWGTEAFF. In DNA, the CDR3 is TGTGCCAGCAGCGTAGGGGGAGGGTGGGGAACTGAAGCTTTCTTT.

The chain employs TRBV25-1 and TRBJ1-1; TRBD1 might be the D (6 bases). Germline values: CDR1 MGHDK, CDR2 SYGVNS. V was cut by 6 bases and J by 6 bases, with 14 bases left in between. CDR3 size: 13 residues. CDR3 protein: CASSPIRTAEAFF. CDR3 DNA sequence: TGTGCCAGCAGCCCCATTCGGACAGCTGAAGCTTTCTTT.

The V and J genes are TRBV19 and TRBJ1-2; D possibly corresponds to TRBD1 (6 bases). With 5 bases removed from V and 4 bases from J, the gap between germline ends came to 14 bases. CDR1 LNHDA and CDR2 SQIVND come from the germline V gene (reference sequence). CDR3 length: 14 residues. In nucleotides, the CDR3 is TGTGCCAGTAGTTTCACCGACAGGCCCTATGGCTACACCTTC. Encoded protein: CASSFTDRPYGYTF.

This chain connects TRBV5-1 to TRBJ2-7; D might be TRBD2 (6 bases). This CDR3 contains 15 residues. The V gene's germline CDR1 is SGHRS and CDR2 YFSETQ. V dropped 4 bases and J dropped 0 bases, with 14 bases sitting between them. The CDR3 nucleotides read TGCGCCAGCAGCCAAAGCGGGCTGAGCTCCTACGAGCAGTACTTC. The encoded protein is CASSQSGLSSYEQYF.

This clone was seen just once. The V gene is TRBV6-5, the J gene TRBJ1-1; possibly TRBD1 for D (6 bases). Germline CDR1 reads MNHEY; CDR2 reads SVGAGI. The CDR3 has 13 residues. Trimming stripped 2 bases from V and 6 bases from J, with 10 bases between. DNA for the CDR3: TGTGCCAGCAGTTACGGGGGGGGCCCTGAAGCTTTCTTT. Translating it yields CASSYGGGPEAFF.

V and J are TRBV28 and TRBJ2-7; no reliable D call. This CDR3 has 11 residues. Per the germline V gene, CDR1 is MDHEN and CDR2 is SYDVKM. V lost 7 bases and J lost 6, with 10 bases in between. CDR3 coding DNA: TGTGCCAGCACCCTTGCCCGCGAGCAGTACTTC. This gives the protein CASTLAREQYF.

The rearrangement links TRBV2 to TRBJ2-2; D remains ambiguous. The CDR3 runs 11 residues. Trimming removed 6 bases at V and 7 bases at J, with 6 bases between. Germline V gene lookup returns CDR1 SNHLY and CDR2 FYNNEI. The CDR3 region is CASRYSGELFF. The CDR3, as DNA: TGTGCCAGCAGGTACAGCGGGGAGCTGTTTTTT. Full variable domain (outside the CDR3, taken from reference TRBV2 and TRBJ2-2): EPEVTQTPSHQVTQMGQEVILRCVPISNHLYFYWYRQILGQKVEFLVSFYNNEISEKSEIFDDQFSVERPDGSNFTLKIRSTKLEDSAMYFCASRYSGELFFGEGSRLTVL.

The chain links TRBV13 to TRBJ1-1; possible D gene TRBD1, 5 bases. The germline V gene has CDR1 PRHDT and CDR2 FYEKMQ (reference sequence). The CDR3 length is 16 residues. Trimming removed 5 bases from V and 0 bases from J, with 16 bases in between. As DNA, the CDR3 is TGTGCCAGCAGCGGGGGTCTGCGGTCTCTGAACACTGAAGCTTTCTTT. Its protein is CASSGGLRSLNTEAFF.

The CDR3 spells CASSLGSGSGEQYF. The CDR3 DNA reads as TGCGCCAGCAGCTTAGGTAGCGGGTCGGGCGAGCAGTACTTC. The chain recombines TRBV5-1 with TRBJ2-7; 7 positions agree with TRBD2. CDR3 length equals 14 residues. Germline loops: CDR1 SGHRS, CDR2 YFSETQ. The J segment lost 6 bases and the V segment lost 2 bases, leaving 8 bases of the junction unmatched.

Remarks on this clone: A read error may explain this, as a much larger clone is one base away. The J gene is TRBJ1-1, the V gene TRBV9, with D possibly being TRBD1 (5 bases). The CDR3 is 16 residues long. V was shortened by 4 bases and J by 7 bases, with 23 bases between the two germline ends. The germline V gene encodes CDR1 SGDLS and CDR2 YYNGEE. The chain's CDR3 is CASSPHQTGPKGEAFF. CDR3 DNA: TGTGCCAGCAGCCCTCACCAAACAGGACCCAAGGGTGAAGCTTTCTTT.

The gene calls are TRBV7-9 and TRBJ2-1; maybe TRBD2 (5 bases). The length of the CDR3 is 15 residues. CDR1 and CDR2 (germline): SEHNR, FQNEAQ (reference sequence). The ends were cut back, 0 bases at V and 8 bases at J, with 14 bases in the middle. The CDR3 DNA is TGTGCCAGCAGCTTAGCTAGGCGGGCCCTGGATGAGCAGTTCTTC. It translates to CASSLARRALDEQFF.

The chain recombines TRBV7-9 with TRBJ1-2, with D uncertain. The length of the CDR3 is 19 residues. Germline values: CDR1 SEHNR, CDR2 FQNEAQ (reference sequence). V was cut by 11 bases and J by 4 bases, with 35 bases left in between. As DNA, the CDR3 is TGTGCCTGGTCTCCGACCTCCGGGCCCAACCCTAGAGGAGCCTATGGCTACACCTTC. It yields the protein CAWSPTSGPNPRGAYGYTF.

This clone has a single count. The chain recombines TRBV10-3 with TRBJ1-2; 9 nucleotides align to TRBD1. V dropped 3 bases and J dropped 4; count of bases not matched to a gene: 6. Germline lookup yields CDR1 ENHRY and CDR2 SYGVKD. CDR3 length equals 15 residues. CDR3 DNA sequence: TGTGCCATCAGTGACCCCACAGGGGGCGGCTATGGCTACACCTTC. Translation: CAISDPTGGGYGYTF.

The chain is built from TRBV4-2 and TRBJ1-4; D gene unclear. The germline V gene encodes CDR1 LGHNA and CDR2 YNFKEQ. The CDR3 is 16 amino acids. The ends were cut back, 1 base at V and 0 bases at J, with 9 bases in the middle. The CDR3 reads CASSQGEGATNEKLFF. Here the CDR3 DNA reads TGTGCCAGCAGCCAAGGAGAAGGTGCAACTAATGAAAAACTGTTTTTT.

The V and J genes are TRBV2 and TRBJ2-7, with D possibly matching TRBD1 (5 bases). Germline V gene data show CDR1 as SNHLY and CDR2 as FYNNEI. V gave up 8 bases and J gave up 2 bases, with 16 bases separating them. This CDR3 is built from 14 residues. This chain's CDR3 is CASGPLQGPYEQYF. Here the CDR3 DNA reads TGTGCCAGCGGCCCCCTCCAGGGCCCCTACGAGCAGTACTTC.

This rearrangement joins TRBV5-1 to TRBJ1-2; D is ambiguous. The CDR3 loop spans 14 amino acids. CDR1 is SGHRS and CDR2 is YFSETQ in the germline V gene. The germline V and J ends were trimmed by 4 bases and 3 bases, with 13 bases remaining between them. The CDR3 region has the DNA TGCGCCAGCAGCCCGACTGCCGGCGACTATGGCTACACCTTC. Translated: CASSPTAGDYGYTF.

The chain employs TRBV9 and TRBJ1-2; TRBD1 is a possible D gene (5 bases). Trimming removed 5 bases at V and 7 bases at J, with 18 bases between. The CDR3 is 14 residues long. Germline CDR1 and CDR2: SGDLS and YYNGEE. As DNA, the CDR3 is TGTGCCAGCAGGCAAAGGGGCCGTACTGGTGGCTACACCTTC. Its translation: CASRQRGRTGGYTF.

This rearrangement joins TRBV13 to TRBJ2-6; 8 bases fit TRBD1. Germline assignment: CDR1 PRHDT and CDR2 FYEKMQ (reference sequence). J lost 1 base, V lost 0 bases, and 2 bases had no gene match. The length of the CDR3 is 17 residues. CDR3 coding DNA: TGTGCCAGCAGCTTAGGCCGGACAGGGTCTGGGGCCAACGTCCTGACTTTC. This encodes CASSLGRTGSGANVLTF.

This sequence joins TRBV28 and TRBJ1-2; D may be TRBD1 (5 bases). The germline V gene has CDR1 MDHEN and CDR2 SYDVKM. This CDR3 has 16 amino acids. The V end was cut by 6 bases, the J end by 0 bases, with 17 bases between. In DNA form, the CDR3 reads TGTGCCAGCAGCCCTACCGGGGACTTAGCTAACTATGGCTACACCTTC. It encodes CASSPTGDLANYGYTF.